This T cell receptor (beta chain) was retrieved from a study of T cell changes during pregnancy in multiple sclerosis. Clones were read by immunoSEQ multiplex PCR, and TCRdb kept only the in-frame ones, dropping some. The sample carries 67,000 or so clones, roughly 92% recorded once. A note on this clone: One end of the junction does not line up with germline, which may come from a read error.

Germline V gives CDR1 SQVTM, CDR2 ANQGSEA. The CDR3 sequence is 10 residues long. This clonotype was sampled from a female donor in good health, enrolled as a control in a pregnancy study. This sample comprised CD8+ T cells from peripheral blood mononuclear cells, obtained in the third trimester of pregnancy. This chain joins TRBV29-1 and TRBJ1-2; 7 bases are shared with TRBD1. In nucleotides, the CDR3 is TGCAGCGATGGGGACAGAACTAAAGACTTC. Its protein is CSDGDRTKDF.